These T cell receptor beta chains were read from a single sample in a study of early T cells in non-severe SARS-CoV-2 infection. One entry per CDR3 protein, called by TCRdb with MiXCR from the 5' RACE reads. The sample has tens of thousands of distinct CDR3 sequences, roughly 12% seen once. The source was whole blood, collected at baseline. The receptor set was obtained from an adult who was a healthcare worker with PCR-confirmed SARS-CoV-2 infection or an uninfected control (not recorded which). Each CDR3 is given with its conserved first and last residue. The order of the fields is V gene, D gene, J gene, clone size, CDR3 protein, CDR3 DNA. The D gene is left open where the match is weak. Clone sizes are given selectively: once, few, many, or a class where the clone is expanded.

v_gene: TRBV29-1; d_gene: .; j_gene: TRBJ2-7; abundance: .; CDR3aa: CSGETGYEQYF; CDR3nt: TGCAGCGGGGAGACCGGTTACGAGCAGTACTTC
v_gene: TRBV6-4; d_gene: .; j_gene: TRBJ2-1; abundance: many; CDR3aa: CASSSGSYNEQFF; CDR3nt: TGTGCCAGCAGTAGCGGCTCCTACAATGAGCAGTTCTTC
v_gene: TRBV6-6; d_gene: .; j_gene: TRBJ1-2; abundance: few; CDR3aa: CASSAVDYGYTF; CDR3nt: TGTGCCAGCAGTGCAGTAGACTATGGCTACACCTTC
v_gene: TRBV6-5; d_gene: .; j_gene: TRBJ1-5; abundance: .; CDR3aa: CASGGQRNQPQHF; CDR3nt: TGTGCCAGCGGAGGACAGCGGAATCAGCCCCAGCATTTT
v_gene: TRBV20-1; d_gene: TRBD2; j_gene: TRBJ2-3; abundance: .; CDR3aa: CSHRSGNSGGADTQYF; CDR3nt: TGCAGTCATAGGTCGGGCAATAGCGGGGGGGCAGATACGCAGTATTTT
v_gene: TRBV6-2/TRBV6-3; d_gene: .; j_gene: TRBJ2-3; abundance: many; CDR3aa: CASSPAQYTQYF; CDR3nt: TGTGCCAGCAGCCCTGCCCAATATACGCAGTATTTT
v_gene: TRBV6-4; d_gene: TRBD2; j_gene: TRBJ2-1; abundance: few; CDR3aa: CASTMTPGLAGSEQFF; CDR3nt: TGTGCCAGCACCATGACCCCGGGACTAGCGGGTTCTGAGCAGTTCTTC
v_gene: TRBV7-2; d_gene: .; j_gene: TRBJ1-3; abundance: many; CDR3aa: CASSLAPLSSGNTIYF; CDR3nt: TGTGCCAGCAGCTTAGCCCCATTGAGCTCTGGAAACACCATATATTTT
v_gene: TRBV29-1; d_gene: .; j_gene: TRBJ2-3; abundance: .; CDR3aa: CSVGVESDTQYF; CDR3nt: TGCAGCGTTGGCGTTGAGTCAGATACGCAGTATTTT
v_gene: TRBV7-2; d_gene: TRBD1; j_gene: TRBJ1-1; abundance: .; CDR3aa: CASSLALRGTGGLPVPEAFF; CDR3nt: TGTGCCAGCAGCTTAGCTTTAAGGGGGACAGGTGGATTACCGGTGCCTGAAGCTTTCTTT
v_gene: TRBV25-1; d_gene: .; j_gene: TRBJ2-7; abundance: few; CDR3aa: CASSEFGYEQYF; CDR3nt: TGTGCCAGCAGCGAGTTTGGTTACGAGCAGTACTTC
v_gene: TRBV10-3; d_gene: .; j_gene: TRBJ1-1; abundance: .; CDR3aa: CAISESLTVPEAFF; CDR3nt: TGTGCCATCAGTGAGTCGTTGACAGTCCCTGAAGCTTTCTTT
v_gene: TRBV7-2; d_gene: TRBD1; j_gene: TRBJ2-7; abundance: many; CDR3aa: CASRPGTVVPADYEQYF; CDR3nt: TGTGCCAGCAGACCCGGGACAGTCGTACCGGCCGACTACGAGCAGTACTTC
v_gene: TRBV5-4; d_gene: TRBD1; j_gene: TRBJ2-3; abundance: few; CDR3aa: CASSQGDRSTDTQYF; CDR3nt: TGTGCCAGCAGCCAAGGGGACAGGTCCACAGATACGCAGTATTTT
v_gene: TRBV11-2; d_gene: .; j_gene: TRBJ2-3; abundance: .; CDR3aa: CASRLITDTQYF; CDR3nt: TGTGCCAGCAGGCTCATCACAGATACGCAGTATTTT
v_gene: TRBV7-9; d_gene: .; j_gene: TRBJ1-1; abundance: .; CDR3aa: CASSLGFSNTEAFF; CDR3nt: TGTGCCAGCAGCTTGGGATTCTCGAACACTGAAGCTTTCTTT
v_gene: TRBV3-1; d_gene: .; j_gene: TRBJ2-5; abundance: few; CDR3aa: CASSRNRETQYF; CDR3nt: TGTGCCAGCAGCCGGAACAGGGAGACCCAGTACTTC
v_gene: TRBV28; d_gene: .; j_gene: TRBJ2-7; abundance: few; CDR3aa: CASSPPGPGPRGYEQYF; CDR3nt: TGTGCCAGCAGTCCCCCGGGACCGGGACCTCGGGGCTACGAGCAGTACTTC
v_gene: TRBV5-1; d_gene: .; j_gene: TRBJ2-7; abundance: many; CDR3aa: CASSFLYEQYF; CDR3nt: TGCGCCAGCAGCTTCCTATACGAGCAGTACTTC
v_gene: TRBV11-2; d_gene: TRBD1; j_gene: TRBJ2-1; abundance: .; CDR3aa: CASSVTRDREFF; CDR3nt: TGTGCCAGCAGCGTGACCCGGGACAGGGAGTTCTTC
v_gene: TRBV28; d_gene: .; j_gene: TRBJ1-4; abundance: .; CDR3aa: CASRDAGAKDEKLFF; CDR3nt: TGTGCCAGCAGGGACGCGGGGGCGAAGGATGAAAAACTGTTTTTT
v_gene: TRBV20-1; d_gene: TRBD1; j_gene: TRBJ2-5; abundance: .; CDR3aa: CSARWDRGYETQYF; CDR3nt: TGCAGTGCTAGATGGGACAGGGGGTACGAGACCCAGTACTTC
v_gene: TRBV12-3/TRBV12-4; d_gene: .; j_gene: TRBJ2-3; abundance: .; CDR3aa: CASSSGGTDTQYF; CDR3nt: TGTGCCAGCAGCTCCGGAGGCACAGATACGCAGTATTTT
v_gene: TRBV13; d_gene: .; j_gene: TRBJ2-1; abundance: many; CDR3aa: CASSLGWLGNNEQFF; CDR3nt: TGTGCCAGCAGCTTAGGTTGGCTCGGGAACAATGAGCAGTTCTTC
v_gene: TRBV9; d_gene: .; j_gene: TRBJ2-5; abundance: many; CDR3aa: CASSANRETQYF; CDR3nt: TGTGCCAGCAGCGCAAACAGGGAGACCCAGTACTTC
v_gene: TRBV5-1; d_gene: TRBD1; j_gene: TRBJ1-1; abundance: many; CDR3aa: CASSLGFGQGARGTEAFF; CDR3nt: TGCGCCAGCAGCTTGGGTTTCGGACAGGGGGCCCGTGGCACTGAAGCTTTCTTT
v_gene: TRBV6-2/TRBV6-3; d_gene: .; j_gene: TRBJ1-3; abundance: .; CDR3aa: CASSYPDTGNTIYF; CDR3nt: TGTGCCAGCAGTTACCCGGACACAGGAAACACCATATATTTT
v_gene: TRBV28; d_gene: .; j_gene: TRBJ2-1; abundance: .; CDR3aa: CASSPPTGQYNEQFF; CDR3nt: TGTGCCAGCAGTCCACCGACAGGTCAATACAATGAGCAGTTCTTC